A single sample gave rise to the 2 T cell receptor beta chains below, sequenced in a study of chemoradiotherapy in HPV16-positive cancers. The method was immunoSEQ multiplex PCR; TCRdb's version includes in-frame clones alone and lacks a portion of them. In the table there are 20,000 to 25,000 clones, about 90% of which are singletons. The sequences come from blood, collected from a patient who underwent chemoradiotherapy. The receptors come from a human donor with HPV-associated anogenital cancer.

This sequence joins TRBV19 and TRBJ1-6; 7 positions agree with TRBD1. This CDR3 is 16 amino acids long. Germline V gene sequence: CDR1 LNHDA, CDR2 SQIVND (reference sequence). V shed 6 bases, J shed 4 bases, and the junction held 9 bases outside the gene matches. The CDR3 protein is CASSPRGQQYNSPLHF. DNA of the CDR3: TGTGCCAGTAGCCCGAGGGGACAGCAATATAATTCACCCCTCCACTTT. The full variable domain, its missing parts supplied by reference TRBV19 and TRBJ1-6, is DGGITQSPKYLFRKEGQNVTLSCEQNLNHDAMYWYRQDPGQGLRLIYYSQIVNDFQKGDIAEGYSVSREKKESFPLTVTSAQKNPTAFYLCASSPRGQQYNSPLHFGNGTRLTVT.

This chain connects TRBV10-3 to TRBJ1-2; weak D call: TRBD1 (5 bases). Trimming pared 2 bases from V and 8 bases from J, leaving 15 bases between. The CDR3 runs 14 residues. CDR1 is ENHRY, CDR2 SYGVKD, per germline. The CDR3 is CAISEDSTYRGYTF. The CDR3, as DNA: TGTGCCATCAGTGAGGACAGCACGTACCGGGGCTACACCTTC.